A single sample is the source of the 17 T cell receptor beta chains below, sequenced in a study of blood T cells in healthy people across ages. Alongside a J-beta primer mix, a sample-barcoded 5' primer served in a second PCR lasting about 6 to 11 cycles. TCRdb processed the 5' RACE reads anew with MiXCR; each CDR3 protein has one entry. The data show about 760,000 distinct CDR3 sequences, approximately 25% seen once. Separately, the same data were catalogued under a study of T cells of mothers and their children.

Sequencing input: blood. The receptors here all came from a boy younger than 18 in good health.

There are a few counts of this clonotype. The chain is built from TRBV4-1 and TRBJ2-3; 7 bases match TRBD2. The CDR3 has 17 amino acids. The V segment lost 3 bases and the J segment 4 bases; nucleotides outside the gene matches: 13. CDR1 is MGHRA and CDR2 is YSYEKL in the germline V gene. The CDR3 DNA sequence: TGCGCCAGCAGCCATCAGGTAGCTAGCGGTAAACCAGATACGCAGTATTTT. Protein product: CASSHQVASGKPDTQYF.

V and J are TRBV7-2 and TRBJ2-1; 11 bases align to TRBD2. Trimming cost V 5 bases and J 5 bases; bases outside gene matches: 8. The CDR3 loop spans 16 amino acids. The germline V gene has CDR1 SGHTA and CDR2 FQGNSA. CDR3 region: CASSPSLAGGNNEQFF. In DNA form, the CDR3 reads TGTGCCAGCAGCCCTTCATTAGCGGGAGGGAACAATGAGCAGTTCTTC.

The rearrangement joins TRBV7-9 to TRBJ2-5, with a weak D call TRBD1 (6 bases). CDR1 and CDR2 (germline): SEHNR, FQNEAQ (reference sequence). The CDR3 contains 15 residues. The V and J ends lost 0 bases and 5 bases respectively, with 13 bases between them. CDR3 DNA: TGTGCCAGCAGCTTAGCCTCCAGGGGAAGGGAGACCCAGTACTTC. This encodes CASSLASRGRETQYF. The variable domain in full, with the rest retrieved from reference TRBV7-9 and TRBJ2-5, is DTGVSQNPRHKITKRGQNVTFRCDPISEHNRLYWYRQTLGQGPEFLTYFQNEAQLEKSRLLSDRFSAERPKGSFSTLEIQRTEQGDSAMYLCASSLASRGRETQYFGPGTRLLVL.

This clonotype was counted a few times. The CDR3 here is CSVGLRLQETQYF. CDR3 DNA sequence: TGCAGCGTTGGATTACGACTACAAGAGACCCAGTACTTC. The chain employs TRBV29-1 and TRBJ2-5; D is possibly TRBD2 (5 bases). Trimming removed 4 bases at V and 2 bases at J, with 11 bases between. In germline, CDR1 is SQVTM, CDR2 ANQGSEA. The CDR3 is made up of 13 amino acids. Using reference TRBV29-1 and TRBJ2-5 for the parts outside the CDR3, the full variable domain is SAVISQKPSRDICQRGTSLTIQCQVDSQVTMMFWYRQQPGQSLTLIATANQGSEATYESGFVIDKFPISRPNLTFSTLTVSNMSPEDSSIYLCSVGLRLQETQYFGPGTRLLVL.

This chain uses TRBV20-1 with TRBJ2-2, with 12 bases aligning to TRBD2. V lost 5 bases and J lost 5; bases outside the gene matches: 0. The CDR3 consists of 13 residues. Germline loops: CDR1 DFQATT, CDR2 SNEGSKA (reference sequence). CDR3: CSAGTSGTGELFF. CDR3 sequence (DNA): TGCAGTGCTGGGACTAGCGGGACCGGGGAGCTGTTTTTT.

This clonotype was seen only a few times. V gene TRBV5-1 combines with J gene TRBJ2-3; D possibly corresponds to TRBD2 (5 bases). The V end lost 1 base, the J end lost 5 bases, and 8 bases lay between the germline ends. This CDR3 has 13 residues. Germline V gene data show CDR1 as SGHRS and CDR2 as YFSETQ. The CDR3 DNA reads as TGCGCCAGCAGCTTGCGGGGTCAAGATACGCAGTATTTT. Residues: CASSLRGQDTQYF.

This sequence joins TRBV29-1 and TRBJ2-1; D call uncertain. V lost 2 bases to trimming and J lost 9 bases, with 8 bases between them. The CDR3 spans 11 residues. In germline, CDR1 is SQVTM, CDR2 ANQGSEA. In DNA form, the CDR3 reads TGCAGCGTTGAAAATCACGGTGAGCAGTTCTTC. Amino acid sequence: CSVENHGEQFF.

This chain uses TRBV28 with TRBJ1-3, with D perhaps TRBD1 (5 bases). The germline V gene encodes CDR1 MDHEN and CDR2 SYDVKM. This CDR3 spans 16 amino acids. Trimming left V 6 bases short and J 4 bases short, with 19 bases between. The CDR3 spells CASSSRRGKAGNTIYF. CDR3 coding DNA: TGTGCCAGCAGCTCCCGGAGGGGAAAGGCAGGAAACACCATATATTTT.

The V call is TRBV11-2, the J call TRBJ2-7; D gene uncertain. Germline values: CDR1 SGHAT, CDR2 FQNNGV. The V gene lost 2 bases and the J gene lost 6 bases, with 8 bases spanning the gap. This CDR3 has 12 amino acids. Written as DNA, the CDR3 is TGTGCCAGCAGCTTACCGAGGCTCGAGCAGTACTTC. Translation: CASSLPRLEQYF.

This clonotype was seen a few times. The chain couples TRBV29-1 to TRBJ2-7; 7 bases map to TRBD2. The J call may be mistaken, given a closer DNA end match to TRBJ2-5. CDR1 and CDR2 (germline): SQVTM, ANQGSEA. The CDR3 is made up of 13 amino acids. DNA for the CDR3: TGCAGCGCCCGACTAGCCCTCAACGAGACCCAGTACTTC. Translated, it gives CSARLALNETQYF.

This clonotype was seen ten or more times. The chain combines TRBV16 with TRBJ2-7; D uncertain. The CDR3 runs to 14 residues. CDR1 and CDR2 (germline): KGHSY, FQNENV. V was trimmed by 6 bases and J by 0 bases, leaving 12 bases between them. This chain's CDR3 is CASSRTTSSYEQYF. CDR3 coding DNA: TGTGCCAGCAGTCGAACCACGAGCTCCTACGAGCAGTACTTC.

The chain has TRBV12-3 or TRBV12-4 and TRBJ1-1; D remains ambiguous. The germline V and J ends were trimmed by 2 bases and 5 bases, with 15 bases remaining between them. The length of the CDR3 is 15 residues. CDR3 residues: CASSLKGFRRTEAFF. CDR3 bases: TGTGCCAGCAGTTTAAAAGGCTTCAGGAGGACTGAAGCTTTCTTT.

The table lists this clonotype with a few counts. The genes are TRBV5-1 and TRBJ1-1, with 7 bases aligning to TRBD1. J lost 10 bases, V lost 0 bases, and 6 bases had no gene match. Germline loops: CDR1 SGHRS, CDR2 YFSETQ. The CDR3 length is 13 residues. The CDR3 loop reads CASSLAQGRGAFF. The CDR3 nucleotides are TGCGCCAGCAGCTTGGCACAGGGGCGCGGAGCTTTCTTT. Full variable domain (remainder filled in from reference TRBV5-1 and TRBJ1-1): KAGVTQTPRYLIKTRGQQVTLSCSPISGHRSVSWYQQTPGQGLQFLFEYFSETQRNKGNFPGRFSGRQFSNSRSEMNVSTLELGDSALYLCASSLAQGRGAFFGQGTRLTVV.

This clonotype was picked up a small number of times. The chain combines TRBV5-1 with TRBJ2-5; a possible D gene is TRBD2 (6 bases). The J call is uncertain, as TRBJ2-1 better fits the DNA end. Per germline, CDR1 SGHRS and CDR2 YFSETQ. This CDR3 contains 17 residues. The CDR3 region has the DNA TGCGCCAGCAGCTTATCGACGCCGGGAGTCGCCTCCAATGAGCAGTTCTTC. It specifies CASSLSTPGVASNEQFF.

The rearrangement links TRBV29-1 to TRBJ2-7; D possibly corresponds to TRBD2 (6 bases). From germline, CDR1 is SQVTM and CDR2 ANQGSEA. Trimming left V 4 bases short and J 0 bases short, with 13 bases between. CDR3 length equals 14 residues. In DNA form, the CDR3 reads TGCAGCGTTGGTGGTGGCGGGATCTCCTACGAGCAGTACTTC. Translation gives CSVGGGGISYEQYF.

This rearrangement joins TRBV29-1 to TRBJ2-7; TRBD1 is a possible D gene (6 bases). Per germline, CDR1 SQVTM and CDR2 ANQGSEA. CDR3 length equals 15 residues. Trimming pared 4 bases from V and 3 bases from J, leaving 19 bases between. The CDR3 sequence is CSVGERGGTSYEQYF. The CDR3 DNA reads TGCAGCGTTGGGGAGAGAGGGGGTACGAGCTACGAGCAGTACTTC.

This clonotype was seen more than once but under ten times. The chain joins TRBV29-1 to TRBJ2-7; perhaps TRBD2 as D (6 bases). V was pared by 2 bases and J by 4 bases, with 15 bases between. CDR1 SQVTM and CDR2 ANQGSEA come from the germline V gene. CDR3 length equals 14 residues. CDR3 nucleotide sequence: TGCAGCGTTGAATTGGCGAGCGCGGGGTACGAGCAGTACTTC. Its translation: CSVELASAGYEQYF.